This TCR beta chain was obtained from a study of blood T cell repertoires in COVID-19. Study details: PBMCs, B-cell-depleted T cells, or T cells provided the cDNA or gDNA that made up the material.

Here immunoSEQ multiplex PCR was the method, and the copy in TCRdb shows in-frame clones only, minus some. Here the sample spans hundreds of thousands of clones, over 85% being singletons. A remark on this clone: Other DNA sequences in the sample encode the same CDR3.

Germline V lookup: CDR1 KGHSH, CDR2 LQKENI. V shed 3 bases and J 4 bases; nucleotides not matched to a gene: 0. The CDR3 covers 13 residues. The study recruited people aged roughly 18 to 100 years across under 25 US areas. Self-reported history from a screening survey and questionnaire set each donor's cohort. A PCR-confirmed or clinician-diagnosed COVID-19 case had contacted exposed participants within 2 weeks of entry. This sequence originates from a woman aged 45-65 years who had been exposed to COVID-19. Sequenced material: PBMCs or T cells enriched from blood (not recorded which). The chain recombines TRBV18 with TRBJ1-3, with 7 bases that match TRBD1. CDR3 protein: CASSPGQGNTIYF. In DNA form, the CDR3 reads TGTGCCAGCTCACCGGGACAGGGAAACACCATATATTTT.